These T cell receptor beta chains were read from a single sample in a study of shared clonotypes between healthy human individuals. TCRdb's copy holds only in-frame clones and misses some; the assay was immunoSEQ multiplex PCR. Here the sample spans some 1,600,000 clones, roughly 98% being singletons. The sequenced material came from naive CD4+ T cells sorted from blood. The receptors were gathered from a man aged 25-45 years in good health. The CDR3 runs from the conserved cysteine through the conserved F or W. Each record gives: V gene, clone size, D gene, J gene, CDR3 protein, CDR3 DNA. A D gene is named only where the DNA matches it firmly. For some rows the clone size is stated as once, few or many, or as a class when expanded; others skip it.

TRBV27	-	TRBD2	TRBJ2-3	CASSALAGASTDTQYF	TGTGCCAGCAGTGCCCTAGCGGGAGCTAGCACAGATACGCAGTATTTT
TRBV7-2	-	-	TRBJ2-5	CASSLDGPSVPGTQYF	TGTGCCAGCAGCTTAGATGGACCCAGCGTCCCAGGGACCCAGTACTTC
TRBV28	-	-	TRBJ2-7	CASSLAGSLEQYF	TGTGCCAGCAGTTTGGCGGGGTCCCTCGAGCAGTACTTC
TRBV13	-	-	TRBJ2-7	CASSWVAFSYEQYF	TGTGCCAGCAGCTGGGTAGCGTTCTCCTACGAGCAGTACTTC
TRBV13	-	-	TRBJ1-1	CASSPNRNTEAFF	TGTGCCAGCAGCCCCAACAGGAACACTGAAGCTTTCTTT
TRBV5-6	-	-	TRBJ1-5	CASSFGGMAYQPQHF	TGTGCCAGCAGCTTCGGGGGAATGGCATACCAGCCCCAGCATTTT
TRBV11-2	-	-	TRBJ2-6	CASSLDRSVVHGANVLTF	TGTGCCAGCAGCTTAGATCGTTCAGTAGTTCATGGGGCCAACGTCCTGACTTTC
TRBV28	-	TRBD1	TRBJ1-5	CASRNPTVGQGYSLSNQPQHF	TGTGCCAGCCGTAACCCCACCGTCGGACAGGGTTATTCCCTTAGCAATCAGCCCCAGCATTTT
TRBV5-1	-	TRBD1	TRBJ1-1	CASSQGQGAAEAFF	TGCGCCAGCAGCCAGGGACAGGGGGCTGCTGAAGCTTTCTTT
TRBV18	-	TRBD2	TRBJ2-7	CASSPLGSGNYEQYF	TGTGCCAGCTCACCATTGGGTAGCGGGAACTACGAGCAGTACTTC
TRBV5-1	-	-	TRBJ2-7	CASSLKRAPPYEQYF	TGCGCCAGCAGTTTAAAGCGGGCCCCTCCCTACGAGCAGTACTTC
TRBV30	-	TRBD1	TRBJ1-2	CAWSGRGSNYGYTF	TGTGCCTGGAGTGGCAGGGGGAGTAACTATGGCTACACCTTC
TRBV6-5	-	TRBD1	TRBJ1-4	CASRRDRNEKLFF	TGTGCCAGCAGAAGGGACAGAAATGAAAAACTGTTTTTT
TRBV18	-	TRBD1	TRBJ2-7	CASSPGTGSSYEQYF	TGTGCCAGCTCACCCGGGACAGGGAGCTCCTACGAGCAGTACTTC
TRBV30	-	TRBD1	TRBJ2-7	CAWRDRLATYYEQYF	TGTGCCTGGAGGGACAGGCTCGCCACGTACTACGAGCAGTACTTC
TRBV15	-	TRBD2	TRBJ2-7	CATSRGSGRALSYEQYF	TGTGCCACCAGCAGAGGTAGCGGGAGGGCCTTGTCCTACGAGCAGTACTTC
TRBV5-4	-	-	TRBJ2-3	CASSLSPTARTDTQYF	TGTGCCAGCAGCTTATCACCGACAGCTCGCACAGATACGCAGTATTTT
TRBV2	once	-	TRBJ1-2	CASRGDIHYGYTF	TGTGCCAGCAGAGGGGACATACACTATGGCTACACCTTC
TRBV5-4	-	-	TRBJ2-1	CASSSTGGKLAGLSYNEQFF	TGTGCCAGCAGTTCGACAGGGGGCAAACTAGCGGGCCTCTCCTACAATGAGCAGTTCTTC
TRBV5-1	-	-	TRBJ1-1	CASSPLIQVLNTEAFF	TGCGCCAGCAGCCCTCTGATTCAGGTCTTAAACACTGAAGCTTTCTTT
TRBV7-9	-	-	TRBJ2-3	CASSLVGSSTDTQYF	TGTGCCAGCAGCTTAGTCGGGAGCAGCACAGATACGCAGTATTTT
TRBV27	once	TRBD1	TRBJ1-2	CASRGTGGYGYTF	TGTGCCAGCAGGGGTACAGGGGGCTATGGCTACACCTTC
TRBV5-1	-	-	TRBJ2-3	CASSLLEHPTDTQYF	TGCGCCAGCAGCTTGCTAGAGCATCCCACAGATACGCAGTATTTT
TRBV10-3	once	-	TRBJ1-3	CAISESWLSGNTIYF	TGTGCCATCAGTGAGTCTTGGCTCTCTGGAAACACCATATATTTT
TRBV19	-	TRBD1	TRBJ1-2	CASRTRTGGYGYTF	TGTGCCAGTAGAACTCGGACAGGGGGCTATGGCTACACCTTC
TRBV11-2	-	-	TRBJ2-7	CASSLFEGMAYEQYF	TGTGCCAGCAGCTTATTCGAGGGAATGGCCTACGAGCAGTACTTC
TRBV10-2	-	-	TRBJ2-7	CASSESIRTGEQYF	TGCGCCAGCAGTGAGTCGATCCGAACGGGGGAGCAGTACTTC
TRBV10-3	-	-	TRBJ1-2	CAIKDSIYGYTF	TGTGCCATCAAAGACAGCATCTATGGCTACACCTTC
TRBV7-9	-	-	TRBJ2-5	CASSFPRGVGETQYF	TGTGCCAGCAGCTTTCCGCGAGGGGTAGGGGAGACCCAGTACTTC
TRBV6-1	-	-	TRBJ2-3	CASSAPSGTQYF	TGTGCCAGCAGTGCCCCGAGCGGGACGCAGTATTTT
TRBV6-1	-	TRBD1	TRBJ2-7	CASSGDRGLSPRYEQYF	TGTGCCAGCAGTGGGGACAGGGGGCTGTCTCCACGCTACGAGCAGTACTTC
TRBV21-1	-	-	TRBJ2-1	CASTLKHRPYNEQFF	TGTGCCAGCACCCTGAAACACCGACCCTACAATGAGCAGTTCTTC
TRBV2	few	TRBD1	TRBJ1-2	CASSEDRGLGYTF	TGTGCCAGCAGTGAGGACAGGGGCCTAGGCTACACCTTC
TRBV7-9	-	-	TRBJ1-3	CASTRGEYSGNTIYF	TGTGCCAGCACCAGGGGCGAGTATTCTGGAAACACCATATATTTT
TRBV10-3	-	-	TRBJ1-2	CAISGGIDGYTF	TGTGCCATCAGCGGGGGAATCGATGGCTACACCTTC
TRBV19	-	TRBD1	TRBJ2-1	CATGTGYSSYNEQFF	TGTGCCACTGGGACAGGGTATAGCTCCTACAATGAGCAGTTCTTC
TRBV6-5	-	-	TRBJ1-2	CASSLRTIFYGYTF	TGTGCCAGCAGTCTGAGGACAATCTTCTATGGCTACACCTTC
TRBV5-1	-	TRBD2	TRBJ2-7	CASSPGAGGPVEQYF	TGCGCCAGCAGCCCCGGGGCGGGAGGGCCGGTCGAGCAGTACTTC
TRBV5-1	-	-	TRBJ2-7	CASSLGGGEGVEQYF	TGCGCCAGCAGCTTGGGTGGAGGGGAAGGGGTCGAGCAGTACTTC
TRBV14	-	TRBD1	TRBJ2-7	CASSQGAGGQGASYYEQYF	TGTGCCAGCAGCCAAGGGGCCGGGGGACAGGGGGCCTCTTACTACGAGCAGTACTTC
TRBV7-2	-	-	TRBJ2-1	CASSQPVFQAGNEQFF	TGTGCCAGCAGCCAACCCGTTTTTCAGGCCGGCAATGAGCAGTTCTTC
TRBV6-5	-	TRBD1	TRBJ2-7	CASSYGTGTYEQYF	TGTGCCAGCAGTTATGGGACAGGTACCTACGAGCAGTACTTC
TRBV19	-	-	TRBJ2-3	CASSVLDTQYF	TGTGCCAGTAGCGTGTTAGATACGCAGTATTTT
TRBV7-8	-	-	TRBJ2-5	CASSFNRDLRLETQYF	TGTGCCAGCAGCTTTAACCGGGACCTTCGGCTGGAGACCCAGTACTTC
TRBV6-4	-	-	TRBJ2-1	CASSDSPGGTYNEQFF	TGTGCCAGCAGTGACTCCCCTGGGGGTACCTACAATGAGCAGTTCTTC
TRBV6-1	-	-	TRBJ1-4	CASSRSVALNEKLFF	TGTGCCAGCAGTAGATCAGTAGCCCTAAATGAAAAACTGTTTTTT
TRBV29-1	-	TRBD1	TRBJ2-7	CSVGGTGYEQYF	TGCAGCGTGGGGGGGACAGGGTACGAGCAGTACTTC
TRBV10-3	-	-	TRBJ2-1	CASQPDRGIYNEQFF	TGTGCCTCCCAGCCCGATCGGGGTATATACAATGAGCAGTTCTTC
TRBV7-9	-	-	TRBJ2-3	CASSSRDFTDTQYF	TGTGCCAGCAGCTCCCGGGACTTCACAGATACGCAGTATTTT
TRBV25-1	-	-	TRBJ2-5	CASSESGRRAETQYF	TGTGCCAGCAGTGAATCTGGGCGGAGGGCAGAGACCCAGTACTTC
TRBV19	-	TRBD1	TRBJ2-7	CASTPRDRIYEQYF	TGTGCCAGTACCCCCCGGGACAGGATCTACGAGCAGTACTTC
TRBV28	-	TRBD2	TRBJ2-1	CASSPDRTSPQFF	TGTGCCAGCAGTCCGGACCGGACTAGCCCGCAGTTCTTC
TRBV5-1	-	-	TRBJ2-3	CASSLTFTDTQYF	TGCGCCAGCAGCTTGACGTTCACAGATACGCAGTATTTT
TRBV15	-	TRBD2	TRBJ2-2	CATSPHGAGGAGELFF	TGTGCCACCAGCCCCCACGGAGCGGGAGGCGCCGGGGAGCTGTTTTTT
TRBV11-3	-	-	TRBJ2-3	CASSLGATDTQYF	TGTGCCAGCAGCTTAGGGGCCACAGATACGCAGTATTTT
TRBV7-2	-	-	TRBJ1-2	CASSLAGIYGYTF	TGTGCCAGCAGCTTAGCCGGCATCTATGGCTACACCTTC
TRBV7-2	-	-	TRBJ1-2	CASSLLRVGTYGYTF	TGTGCCAGCAGCTTACTCCGGGTCGGGACCTATGGCTACACCTTC
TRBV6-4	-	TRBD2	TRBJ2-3	CASSAERERAQYF	TGTGCCAGCAGTGCGGAGCGGGAGAGGGCGCAGTATTTT
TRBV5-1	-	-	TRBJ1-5	CASSFTLDQPQHF	TGCGCCAGCAGCTTTACACTGGATCAGCCCCAGCATTTT
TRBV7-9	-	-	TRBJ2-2	CASSLVEEELFF	TGTGCCAGCAGCTTAGTCGAGGAGGAGCTGTTTTTT